This T cell receptor (beta chain) was recovered during a study of blood T cells in healthy people across ages. Study results and limitations: There was no known CMV status for donors, so expanded clonotype changes were possibly confounded.

A J-beta primer mix and a sample-barcoded 5' primer were used in a second PCR of roughly 6 to 11 cycles. All cDNA molecules were each tagged by a template-switch adaptor with 12 random nucleotides. TCRdb redid the calling of the 5' RACE reads with MiXCR, one entry per CDR3 protein. The profile shows about 1.6 million distinct CDR3 sequences, 30% to 40% of them singletons. Isolation yielded PBMCs, at least 6.5 million per sample, in every case. CDR1 and CDR2 (germline): MNHEY, SMNVEV (reference sequence). V was clipped by 4 bases and J by 2 bases, with 12 bases between them. CDR3 length equals 15 residues. As regards this clonotype: Its specificity is unknown.

Sequencing used blood. This sequence was found in a woman aged 30 to 39 in good health. The chain has TRBV27 and TRBJ1-5, with D maybe TRBD1 (5 bases). The CDR3 nucleotides are TGTGCCAGCAGTTCGGCAGGGTTGGGCAATCAGCCCCAGCATTTT. It is translated as CASSSAGLGNQPQHF.